The entry that follows covers one T cell receptor beta chain sequence. Its antigen remains unknown. The whole isolated RNA underwent reverse transcription, so sequencing captured expressed TCRB transcripts. Clones were sequenced by immunoSEQ multiplex PCR, and TCRdb holds only the in-frame ones, with some missing. The data hold approximately 300,000 clones, with more than 9.5% observed a single time. Central memory, naive, regulatory and stem cell-like memory CD4+ cells were sorted by CD45RO/CCR7/CD25/CD127/CD95/CD27. The sample originates from a study of beta chain features in type 1 diabetes. Study conclusions and caveats: PCR might show a preference for shorter templates, equally across patients and controls. A potential influence of HLA type upon TCRB rearrangement remained unresolved herein. When Type 1 diabetes patients were examined, their TCRB CDR3s proved moderately but significantly shorter in all four CD4+ subsets.

Germline CDR1 reads SGHTA; CDR2 reads FQGNSA. The CDR3 has 14 amino acids. V was shortened by 4 bases and J by 4 bases, with 13 bases between the two germline ends. This TCR was sampled from a woman in her twenties or thirties in good health. The sample taken for sequencing was naive CD4+ T cells from blood. The J gene is TRBJ1-2, the V gene TRBV7-2; D perhaps matches TRBD1 (5 bases). CDR3 in DNA: TGTGCCAGCAGCTCGCCGGGGGTAATCTATGGCTACACCTTC. Encoded protein: CASSSPGVIYGYTF.